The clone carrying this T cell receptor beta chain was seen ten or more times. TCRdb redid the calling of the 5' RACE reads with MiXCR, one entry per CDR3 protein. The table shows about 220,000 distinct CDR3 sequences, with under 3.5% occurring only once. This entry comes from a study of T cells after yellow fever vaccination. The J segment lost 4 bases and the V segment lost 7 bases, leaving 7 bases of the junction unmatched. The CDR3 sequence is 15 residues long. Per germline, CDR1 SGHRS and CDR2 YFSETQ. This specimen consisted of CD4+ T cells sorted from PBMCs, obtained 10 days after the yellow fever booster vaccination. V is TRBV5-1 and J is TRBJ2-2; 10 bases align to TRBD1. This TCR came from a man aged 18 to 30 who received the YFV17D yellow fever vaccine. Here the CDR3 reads CASEGQGSGTGELFF. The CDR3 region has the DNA TGCGCCAGCGAGGGACAGGGGTCAGGCACCGGGGAGCTGTTTTTT.